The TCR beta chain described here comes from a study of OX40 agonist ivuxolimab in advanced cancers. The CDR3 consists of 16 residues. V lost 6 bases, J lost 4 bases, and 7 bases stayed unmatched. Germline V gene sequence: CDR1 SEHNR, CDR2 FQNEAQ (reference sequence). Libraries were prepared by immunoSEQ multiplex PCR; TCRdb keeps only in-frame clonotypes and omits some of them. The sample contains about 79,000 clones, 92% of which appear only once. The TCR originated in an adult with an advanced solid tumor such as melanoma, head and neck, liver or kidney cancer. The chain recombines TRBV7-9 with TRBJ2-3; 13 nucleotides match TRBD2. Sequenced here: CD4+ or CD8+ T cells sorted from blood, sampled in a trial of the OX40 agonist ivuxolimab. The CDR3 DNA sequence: TGTGCCAGCAGGGCAGGACTAGCGGGAGAGGCAGATACGCAGTATTTT. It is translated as CASRAGLAGEADTQYF.